The entry that follows covers one TCR beta chain sequence. It lacks a known antigen. Base-call qualities are not available, and no considerably larger clone is one nucleotide away. This sample is drawn from a study of blood T cell repertoires in COVID-19 (TCRdb year 2020). A note on the overall study: Samples from collaborators originated in the United States, Italy and Spain and spanned both the acute and convalescent phases of COVID-19. The dataset comprised deeply sampled blood TCRbeta repertoires from subjects exposed to, actively infected with, or recovered from COVID-19. The material from the prospective study consisted of cDNA or gDNA derived from T cells, B-cell-depleted T cells, or PBMCs. Nearly every sample came with metadata listing a de-identified subject ID, COVID-19 status, age in years and sex. The repertoires were released in a freely available public database meant as a resource for research on the immune response to SARS-CoV-2. The samples were drawn from two sources: the first 160 participants of the ongoing ImmuneRACE study, and fewer than 1,500 subjects contributed by 6 global collaborators. HLA class I and class II types, where available, came from metadata supplied by the sample provider rather than from assay-based typing. Findings and caveats that apply to the study as a whole: The quantity of clinical and demographic metadata differed by source and by participant and was supplied without curation.

TCRbeta CDR3 regions were amplified from genomic DNA using the immunoSEQ Assay, a bias-controlled multiplex PCR. As for the original processing: Nucleated cell counts per sample were estimated from amplification of reference gene primers within the assay. To quantify the absolute abundance of each unique TCRbeta CDR3 rearrangement, sequence reads were collapsed and filtered. Productive Simpson clonality was computed per sample as the square root of Simpson's diversity index over productive rearrangements. The table was pulled from immuneACCESS by TCRdb, which kept in-frame rearrangements only. Such tables lose some clones; where checked, under half of the loss comes from unresolved V genes, and the rest has no known cause. V and J calls and clone size follow that table, whereas D and trimming were derived from the DNA. This sample is represented by under 40,000 clones; roughly 82% of them were singletons. The ten largest clones add up to about 14% of the sample.

The collaborating institutions used their own protocols to collect whole blood in K2EDTA tubes. For TCRbeta analysis, collaborator samples were shipped as frozen whole blood, as isolated PBMCs, or as DNA extracted from either sample type. The CDR3 holds 18 amino acids from the cysteine to the phenylalanine. CDR3 DNA only is kept here, 54 bases in frame from base 1. Reading the germline V gene (reference sequence) gives CDR1 MNHNY and CDR2 SVGAGI. V is shortened by 5 bases, J by 0 bases, and the region joining them spans 17 bases. The rearrangement joined TRBV6-6 to TRBJ2-6; the D gene is perhaps TRBD1, on 8 matching bases. This TCR came from a man in his fifties or sixties with active or convalescent COVID-19. Sequencing was carried out using peripheral blood. The CDR3 loop reads CASSRTGGASSGANVLTF. The nucleotides read TGTGCCAGCAGTCGCACAGGGGGGGCCAGCTCTGGGGCCAACGTCCTGACTTTC.